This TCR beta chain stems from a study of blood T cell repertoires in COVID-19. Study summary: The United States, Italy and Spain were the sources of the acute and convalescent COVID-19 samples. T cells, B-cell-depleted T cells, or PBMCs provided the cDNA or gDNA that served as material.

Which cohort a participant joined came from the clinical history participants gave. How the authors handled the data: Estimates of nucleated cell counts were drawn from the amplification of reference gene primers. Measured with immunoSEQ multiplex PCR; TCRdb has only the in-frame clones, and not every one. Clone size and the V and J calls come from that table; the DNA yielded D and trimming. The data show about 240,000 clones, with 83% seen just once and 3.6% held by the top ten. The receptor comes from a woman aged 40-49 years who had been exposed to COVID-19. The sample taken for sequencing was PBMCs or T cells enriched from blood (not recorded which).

This CDR3 is CSVESPGYGYTF. CDR3 bases: TGCAGCGTTGAATCCCCAGGCTATGGCTACACCTTC. This chain joins TRBV29-1 and TRBJ1-2; D call uncertain. Germline assignment: CDR1 SQVTM and CDR2 ANQGSEA. V was clipped by 2 bases and J by 4 bases, with 8 bases between them. The CDR3 contains 12 residues.